A selection of T cell receptor beta chains follows, all from one sample in a study of T-cell memory formation after mild COVID-19. TCRdb processed the 5' RACE reads anew with MiXCR; each CDR3 protein has one entry. The sample contains under 150,000 distinct CDR3 sequences, 20% to 25% of which appear only once. Sequencing was performed on PBMCs or a T cell subset sorted from them (not recorded which). The receptors come from a young man who had mild COVID-19 (a few samples of this study predate the infection). Cell type and time point are not known. CDR3s include the opening cysteine and the closing phenylalanine or tryptophan. A D gene is named only where the DNA matches it firmly. Rows give clone size only sometimes, using once, few, many, or a class for an expanded clone.

TRBV5-1	TRBJ2-2	NA	TRBD2	14	TGCGCCAGCAGCTTGGCCGGGGGGGCCGGGGAGCTGTTTTTT	CASSLAGGAGELFF
TRBV5-1	TRBJ1-1	NA	NA	13	TGCGCCAGCAGCTTGGCCGGTGGGGCCGGGCCTTTCTTT	CASSLAGGAGPFF
TRBV10-1	TRBJ2-3	NA	TRBD1	12	TGCGCCATTCCAGGGGGAGCAGATACGCAGTATTTT	CAIPGGADTQYF
TRBV29-1	TRBJ1-4	once	TRBD1	13	TGCAGCGTAAGCAGGGGGACTAATGAAAAACTGTTTTTT	CSVSRGTNEKLFF
TRBV5-5	TRBJ1-4	few	NA	13	TGTGCCAGCAGCCTCGGGACGCCGGAAAAACTGTTTTTT	CASSLGTPEKLFF
TRBV15	TRBJ2-1	few	NA	15	TGTGCCACCAGCAGAGATGGGCAGGGGAAGGGTGAGCAGTTCTTC	CATSRDGQGKGEQFF
TRBV19	TRBJ2-3	NA	NA	15	TGTGCCAGTAGTATTCGGGGTGCTAGCACAGATACGCAGTATTTT	CASSIRGASTDTQYF
TRBV5-4	TRBJ2-7	few	NA	14	TGTGCCAGCAGCTTGGAGGCAGGGGCAAGGGAGCAGTACTTC	CASSLEAGAREQYF
TRBV18	TRBJ2-7	few	NA	14	TGTGCCAGCTCACCACCAGCTGGGTTTGGCGAGCAGTACTTC	CASSPPAGFGEQYF
TRBV20-1	TRBJ2-7	NA	NA	11	TGCAGTGCTAGAGACAGTTACGAGCAGTACTTC	CSARDSYEQYF
TRBV4-1	TRBJ2-7	NA	NA	13	TGCGCCAGCAGCCAAGTTACAAGTTACGAGCAGTACTTC	CASSQVTSYEQYF
TRBV20-1	TRBJ2-1	few	NA	14	TGCAGTGCTTCTGGTGAGAGCTCCTACAATGAGCAGTTCTTC	CSASGESSYNEQFF
TRBV6-5	TRBJ1-4	NA	NA	15	TGTGCCAGCAGTTCCATTCCCGCAACTAATGAAAAACTGTTTTTT	CASSSIPATNEKLFF
TRBV6-2/TRBV6-3	TRBJ2-7	NA	NA	12	TGTGCCAGCGGACAGAGGACCTACGAGCAGTACTTC	CASGQRTYEQYF
TRBV5-1	TRBJ2-7	NA	NA	13	TGCGCCAGCAGCTTCGGGGAACCCTACGAGCAGTACTTC	CASSFGEPYEQYF
TRBV15	TRBJ2-1	many	NA	18	TGTGCCACCAGCAGAGAGTCGTGGGCTAGACAACGATACAATGAGCAGTTCTTC	CATSRESWARQRYNEQFF
TRBV15	TRBJ2-3	NA	NA	15	TGTGCCACCCACCCGGCGGGGATGGGAGTAGATACGCAGTATTTT	CATHPAGMGVDTQYF
TRBV2	TRBJ1-5	NA	TRBD1	14	TGTGCCAGCAGTGCACGACAGGGGAGTCAGCCCCAGCATTTT	CASSARQGSQPQHF
TRBV10-3	TRBJ2-2	NA	NA	12	TGTGCCACCGAGGGGACGTCCGGGGAGCTGTTTTTT	CATEGTSGELFF
TRBV12-3/TRBV12-4	TRBJ2-1	NA	NA	13	TGTGCCAGCAGTTTTAGGACCTACAATGAGCAGTTCTTC	CASSFRTYNEQFF
TRBV7-9	TRBJ1-3	NA	NA	16	TGTGCCAGCAGCTCCGGGACTTTTGGCGGTGGAAACACCATATATTTT	CASSSGTFGGGNTIYF
TRBV2	TRBJ2-3	few	NA	17	TGTGCCAGCAGCACATCCTATGCGGGGGCCAGCACAGATACGCAGTATTTT	CASSTSYAGASTDTQYF